What follows is one T cell receptor (beta chain) and its context. The source of the sample is a study of blood T cell repertoires in COVID-19. Turning to the study itself: T cells, B-cell-depleted T cells, or PBMCs provided the cDNA or gDNA that served as material.

The germline CDR1 and CDR2 sequences are MDHEN and SYDVKM. V was clipped by 1 base and J by 3 bases, with 16 bases between them. This CDR3 comprises 16 residues. Everyone who took part was about 18 to 90 years old, and they came from about two dozen US areas. Sequencing was performed with immunoSEQ multiplex PCR; in TCRdb, only in-frame clones are kept and a portion is missing. The table lists 200,000 to 300,000 clones, about 91% of them singletons. This clonotype was obtained from a woman in her thirties or forties with acute COVID-19. The sample taken for sequencing was PBMCs or T cells enriched from blood (not recorded which). The rearrangement links TRBV28 to TRBJ2-7, with a tentative D call TRBD2 (6 bases). CDR3 sequence (DNA): TGTGCCAGCAGTTTATCCCTAGATGTCGGGAGCTACGAGCAGTACTTC. The encoded protein is CASSLSLDVGSYEQYF.